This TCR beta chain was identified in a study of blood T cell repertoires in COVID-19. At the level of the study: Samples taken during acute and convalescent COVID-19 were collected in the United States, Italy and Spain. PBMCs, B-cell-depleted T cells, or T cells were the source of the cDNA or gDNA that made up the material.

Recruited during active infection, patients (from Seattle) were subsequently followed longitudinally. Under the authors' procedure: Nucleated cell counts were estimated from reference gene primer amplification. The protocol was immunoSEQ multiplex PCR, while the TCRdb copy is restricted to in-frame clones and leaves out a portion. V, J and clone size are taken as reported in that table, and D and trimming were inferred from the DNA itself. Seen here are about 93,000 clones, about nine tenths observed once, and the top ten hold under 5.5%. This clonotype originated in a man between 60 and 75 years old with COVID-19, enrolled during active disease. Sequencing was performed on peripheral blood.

The CDR3 sequence: CASSNFGTGAGYTF. The CDR3 DNA reads as TGTGCCAGTAGTAATTTCGGGACTGGCGCTGGCTACACCTTC. This chain joins TRBV19 and TRBJ1-2; a possible D gene is TRBD1 (5 bases). The CDR3 spans 14 residues. The V gene lost 4 bases and the J gene lost 7 bases, with 16 bases spanning the gap. Germline CDR1 LNHDA, CDR2 SQIVND (reference sequence). The full variable domain, rest sourced from reference TRBV19 and TRBJ1-2, is DGGITQSPKYLFRKEGQNVTLSCEQNLNHDAMYWYRQDPGQGLRLIYYSQIVNDFQKGDIAEGYSVSREKKESFPLTVTSAQKNPTAFYLCASSNFGTGAGYTFGSGTRLTVV.